The 25 T cell receptor beta chains listed next were all sequenced from one sample in a study of shared clonotypes between healthy human individuals. Clones were read by immunoSEQ multiplex PCR, and TCRdb kept only the in-frame ones, dropping some. The table lists 980,000 or so clones, 70% to 85% of them singletons. The sample comprised memory CD4+ T cells sorted from blood. Subset of the sample: CD45RA-negative fraction. These receptor sequences come from a man aged 18 to 35 in good health.

V usage is TRBV5-1 and J usage is TRBJ2-3; tentatively, D is TRBD2 (6 bases). V was trimmed by 4 bases and J by 4 bases, leaving 16 bases between them. Germline V lookup: CDR1 SGHRS, CDR2 YFSETQ. There are 15 residues in the CDR3. The CDR3 nucleotides are TGCGCCAGCAGCCCGGGGGTAGCTACCCCAGATACGCAGTATTTT. It is translated as CASSPGVATPDTQYF.

The rearrangement links TRBV30 to TRBJ1-6, with a possible D match to TRBD1 (6 bases). Deletions cut 3 bases from V and 4 bases from J, with 10 bases between. Germline CDR1 GTSNPN, CDR2 SVGIG (reference sequence). The length of the CDR3 is 14 residues. The DNA of the CDR3 is TGTGCCTGGAGCACAGGGAATTATAATTCACCCCTCCACTTT. Translation gives CAWSTGNYNSPLHF.

This rearrangement joins TRBV2 to TRBJ1-2; 7 bases are shared with TRBD1. The V gene's germline CDR1 is SNHLY and CDR2 FYNNEI. This CDR3 comprises 13 residues. V shed 5 bases, J shed 0 bases, and the junction held 0 bases outside the gene matches. CDR3 DNA sequence: TGTGCCAGCAGTACAGGGGCTAACTATGGCTACACCTTC. This gives the protein CASSTGANYGYTF.

The chain uses TRBV30 and TRBJ1-4; no clear D gene. Germline CDR1 GTSNPN, CDR2 SVGIG (reference sequence). The CDR3 loop spans 13 amino acids. Between the trimmed V and J ends, which lost 2 bases and 4 bases, there was a span of 8 bases. The CDR3 DNA reads TGTGCCTGGAGTAGAGCCCATAATGAAAAACTGTTTTTT. Residues: CAWSRAHNEKLFF.

This clone was counted ten times or more. CDR3 DNA sequence: TGCAGCGTCTTCAGGGGGGCTGAAGCTTTCTTT. Protein product: CSVFRGAEAFF. This chain joins TRBV29-1 and TRBJ1-1; the match to TRBD1 covers 7 bases. The CDR3 totals 11 residues. V trimming: 6 bases; J trimming: 6 bases; junction bases outside the gene matches: 4. Germline values: CDR1 SQVTM, CDR2 ANQGSEA.

This clone came up once. The V and J genes are TRBV5-1 and TRBJ2-7; D not resolved. Germline lookup yields CDR1 SGHRS and CDR2 YFSETQ. Deletions cut 0 bases from V and 4 bases from J, with 14 bases between. This CDR3 is built from 15 residues. The CDR3 nucleotides read TGCGCCAGCAGCTTGGACTCCCAAATCCATTACGAGCAGTACTTC. It yields the protein CASSLDSQIHYEQYF. The whole variable domain, remainder taken from reference TRBV5-1 and TRBJ2-7, is KAGVTQTPRYLIKTRGQQVTLSCSPISGHRSVSWYQQTPGQGLQFLFEYFSETQRNKGNFPGRFSGRQFSNSRSEMNVSTLELGDSALYLCASSLDSQIHYEQYFGPGTRLTVT.

The rearrangement links TRBV5-1 to TRBJ2-3; 10 bases match TRBD2. The germline V gene encodes CDR1 SGHRS and CDR2 YFSETQ. This CDR3 is built from 16 residues. V shed 4 bases, J shed 2 bases, and the junction held 7 bases outside the gene matches. CDR3 nucleotides: TGCGCCAGCAGCACCGGAGCGGGGGGGATCACAGATACGCAGTATTTT. Its protein is CASSTGAGGITDTQYF.

This clone was seen a handful of times. The chain recombines TRBV5-4 with TRBJ1-2; a possible D gene is TRBD1 (5 bases). V was shortened by 1 base and J by 8 bases, with 12 bases between the two germline ends. The V gene's germline CDR1 is SGHNT and CDR2 YYREEE (reference sequence). This CDR3 has 13 residues. The CDR3 nucleotides are TGTGCCAGCAGCTTGCAGGGCATAGGGGGCTACACCTTC. The encoded protein is CASSLQGIGGYTF.

This clone has just one count. The chain uses TRBV29-1 and TRBJ2-5; 9 bases agree with TRBD2. CDR1 SQVTM and CDR2 ANQGSEA come from the germline V gene. The junction had 8 bases not matched to a gene; V was cut back by 4 bases and J by 5 bases. This CDR3 has 14 amino acids. The CDR3 sequence is CSVGRQAGGETQYF. Written as DNA, the CDR3 is TGCAGCGTTGGGCGTCAGGCGGGGGGGGAGACCCAGTACTTC.

This clone has only a few counts. V and J are TRBV7-2 and TRBJ2-2; D is unresolved. This CDR3 is built from 14 residues. Germline CDR1 is SGHTA and CDR2 is FQGNSA. The germline V and J ends were trimmed by 5 bases and 8 bases, with 15 bases remaining between them. CDR3 protein: CASSPTTRGGELFF. CDR3 nucleotide sequence: TGTGCCAGCAGCCCAACTACCCGTGGGGGGGAGCTGTTTTTT.

This chain links TRBV29-1 with TRBJ2-5, with D perhaps given as TRBD1 or TRBD2 (6 bases each). Trimming removed 6 bases at V and 5 bases at J, with 19 bases between. The CDR3 has 14 residues. Germline V CDR1 and CDR2: SQVTM, ANQGSEA. In DNA, the CDR3 is TGCAGCGTACTCGGGACAATCGGAGGGGAGACCCAGTACTTC. Protein sequence: CSVLGTIGGETQYF.

The V call is TRBV6-1, the J call TRBJ1-6, with D perhaps TRBD1 (5 bases). The germline gives CDR1 MNHNS, CDR2 SASEGT. V was cut by 3 bases and J by 14 bases, with 20 bases left in between. The CDR3 has 15 residues. The CDR3 region is CASSDGQGQVSTLHF. CDR3 nucleotide sequence: TGTGCCAGCAGTGATGGTCAGGGTCAGGTATCAACCCTCCACTTT.

As regards this clone: Other DNA sequences from this sample encode an identical CDR3 as well. The chain couples TRBV6-1 to TRBJ2-7, with 13 nucleotides matching TRBD2. The CDR3 extends over 14 amino acids. After removal of 8 bases from V and 4 bases from J, the junction contained 5 bases not matched to a gene. Per the germline V gene, CDR1 is MNHNS and CDR2 is SASEGT. CDR3 bases: TGTGCCAGCCGGACTAGCGGGGGCTTGTACGAGCAGTACTTC. Protein sequence: CASRTSGGLYEQYF.

The chain combines TRBV11-2 with TRBJ1-1; the D is unclear. From germline, CDR1 is SGHAT and CDR2 FQNNGV. V lost 7 bases to trimming and J lost 0 bases, with 9 bases between them. This CDR3 has 13 amino acids. The CDR3 spells CASTPQMNTEAFF. The DNA of the CDR3 is TGTGCCAGCACGCCCCAAATGAACACTGAAGCTTTCTTT.

A few counts support this clone. V is TRBV10-3 and J is TRBJ2-4; possible D gene TRBD1, 6 bases. CDR3 length: 14 amino acids. With 4 bases removed from V and 3 bases from J, the gap between germline ends came to 10 bases. Germline CDR1 ENHRY, CDR2 SYGVKD. As DNA, the CDR3 is TGTGCCATCAGTGTCAACAGGGACAAAAACATTCAGTACTTC. Amino acids: CAISVNRDKNIQYF.

The table lists this clone with a few counts. The V and J genes are TRBV5-1 and TRBJ2-5; 9 bases align to TRBD2. The V gene's germline CDR1 is SGHRS and CDR2 YFSETQ. V lost 0 bases, J lost 4 bases, and 1 base stayed unmatched. This CDR3 is built from 14 residues. The CDR3 DNA is TGCGCCAGCAGCTTGGCACTAGCGGGAGAGACCCAGTACTTC. It specifies CASSLALAGETQYF.

This clone was recorded once. The V call is TRBV30, the J call TRBJ1-3; D call uncertain. CDR1 is GTSNPN, CDR2 SVGIG, per germline (reference sequence). V was pared by 1 base and J by 0 bases, with 13 bases between. CDR3 length: 16 residues. The CDR3: CAWSAPGRFSGNTIYF. CDR3 coding DNA: TGTGCCTGGAGTGCCCCTGGACGGTTCTCTGGAAACACCATATATTTT. Based on the CDR3 plus reference TRBV30 and TRBJ1-3, the full variable domain is SQTIHQWPATLVQPVGSPLSLECTVEGTSNPNLYWYRQAAGRGLQLLFYSVGIGQISSEVPQNLSASRPQDRQFILSSKKLLLSDSGFYLCAWSAPGRFSGNTIYFGEGSWLTVV.

V and J are TRBV7-2 and TRBJ2-6; D is uncertain. V gave up 6 bases and J gave up 0 bases, with 12 bases separating them. Germline V gene sequence: CDR1 SGHTA, CDR2 FQGNSA. The CDR3 covers 16 residues. The CDR3 nucleotides are TGTGCCAGCAGTCCGGGTCGAAGCTCTGGGGCCAACGTCCTGACTTTC. Residues: CASSPGRSSGANVLTF.

V and J are TRBV25-1 and TRBJ2-3, with 7 bases identical to TRBD1. Per the germline V gene, CDR1 is MGHDK and CDR2 is SYGVNS. This CDR3 spans 14 amino acids. V lost 4 bases, J lost 5 bases, and 6 bases stayed unmatched. CDR3 coding DNA: TGTGCCAGCAGTGTGACAGGGTTTGGAGATACGCAGTATTTT. It translates to CASSVTGFGDTQYF. Full variable domain (outside the CDR3, taken from reference TRBV25-1 and TRBJ2-3): EADIYQTPRYLVIGTGKKITLECSQTMGHDKMYWYQQDPGMELHLIHYSYGVNSTEKGDLSSESTVSRIRTEHFPLTLESARPSHTSQYLCASSVTGFGDTQYFGPGTRLTVL.

J is TRBJ2-7 and V is TRBV7-2; the D gene is possibly TRBD1 (6 bases). The CDR3 runs 15 residues. CDR1 is SGHTA and CDR2 is FQGNSA in the germline V gene. The V end was cut by 1 base, the J end by 2 bases, with 12 bases between. The CDR3 reads CASSLVQGLTYEQYF. CDR3 in DNA: TGTGCCAGCAGCTTAGTACAGGGCTTAACCTACGAGCAGTACTTC.

This rearrangement joins TRBV6-9 to TRBJ2-2; 10 bases are shared with TRBD1. This CDR3 has 16 residues. Germline V gives CDR1 MNHGY, CDR2 SVAAGI. V was clipped by 6 bases and J by 2 bases; unmatched bases: 6. CDR3 region: CASRGGTGENTGELFF. The CDR3 DNA is TGTGCCAGCAGAGGAGGGACAGGGGAAAACACCGGGGAGCTGTTTTTT.

V and J are TRBV6-5 and TRBJ1-5; D is unresolved. Germline CDR1 and CDR2: MNHEY and SVGAGI. V lost 5 bases to trimming and J lost 6 bases, with 14 bases between them. This CDR3 contains 14 residues. The DNA of the CDR3 is TGTGCCAGCAGTGGCGGGAGAGAGGGTCAGCCCCAGCATTTT. Translating it yields CASSGGREGQPQHF.

The rearrangement links TRBV19 to TRBJ1-4; D may be TRBD1 (6 bases). Germline-derived CDR1 and CDR2 are LNHDA and SQIVND (reference sequence). The CDR3 is 15 residues long. The germline V and J ends were trimmed by 6 bases and 0 bases, with 11 bases remaining between them. CDR3 coding DNA: TGTGCCAGTAGGGAGGACAGCGCAACTAATGAAAAACTGTTTTTT. It translates to CASREDSATNEKLFF.

J is TRBJ2-7 and V is TRBV7-9; 10 bases match TRBD2. V gave up 3 bases and J gave up 4 bases; unmatched junction bases: 9. Germline V lookup: CDR1 SEHNR, CDR2 FQNEAQ (reference sequence). The length of the CDR3 is 16 residues. CDR3 protein: CASSFGLADVGYEQYF. The CDR3 nucleotides are TGTGCCAGCAGCTTTGGACTAGCGGACGTGGGTTACGAGCAGTACTTC. Using reference TRBV7-9 and TRBJ2-7 for the parts outside the CDR3, the full variable domain is DTGVSQNPRHKITKRGQNVTFRCDPISEHNRLYWYRQTLGQGPEFLTYFQNEAQLEKSRLLSDRFSAERPKGSFSTLEIQRTEQGDSAMYLCASSFGLADVGYEQYFGPGTRLTVT.

V is TRBV5-1 and J is TRBJ2-7; TRBD1 matches 9 bases. V lost 5 bases, J lost 6 bases, and 9 bases stayed unmatched. This CDR3 spans 14 amino acids. The germline V gene has CDR1 SGHRS and CDR2 YFSETQ. CDR3 DNA: TGCGCCAGCAGGTCTGGGACAGGGACAAGCGAGCAGTACTTC. Its translation is CASRSGTGTSEQYF.